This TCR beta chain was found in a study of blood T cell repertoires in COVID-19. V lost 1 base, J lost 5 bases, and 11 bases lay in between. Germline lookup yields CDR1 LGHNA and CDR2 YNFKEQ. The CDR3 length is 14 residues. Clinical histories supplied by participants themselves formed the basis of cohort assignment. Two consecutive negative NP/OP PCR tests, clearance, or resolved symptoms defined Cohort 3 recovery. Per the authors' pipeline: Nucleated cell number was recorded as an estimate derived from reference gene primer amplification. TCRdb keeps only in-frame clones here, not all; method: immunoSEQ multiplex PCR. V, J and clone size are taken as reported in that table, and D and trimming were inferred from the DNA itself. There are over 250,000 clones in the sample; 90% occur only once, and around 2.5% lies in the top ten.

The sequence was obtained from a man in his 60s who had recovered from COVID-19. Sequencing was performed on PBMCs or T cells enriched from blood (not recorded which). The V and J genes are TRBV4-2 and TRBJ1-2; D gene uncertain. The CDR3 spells CASSQVAGGYGYTF. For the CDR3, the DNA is TGTGCCAGCAGCCAAGTAGCGGGAGGTTATGGCTACACCTTC.